The entry below describes one TCR beta chain. This clonotype was detected ten times or more. Its antigen has not been determined. No per-base quality is available; no much larger clone lies one base away. Synthesis of TCR cDNA relied on 5'RACE template switching, a step that introduced a universal primer site along with unique molecular identifiers. cDNA synthesis was primed from both the TCR alpha and TCR beta constant segments. Library amplification used two PCR steps, and the second PCR step added sample barcodes and sequencing adapters. Sequencing of the libraries was done on either Illumina HiSeq 2500 (2x100 bp) or NovaSeq (2x150 bp). As for the original processing: MIGEC was used to demultiplex reads and collapse the reads into UMI consensus sequences, and MiXCR was used for V(D)J alignment. Using edgeR on replicate PBMC samples, clonotypes were called vaccine-responding if FDR was below 0.01 and the log2 fold change was above 5 up to day 15. Each bulk clonotype received a CD4 or CD8 identity based on whether the sequenced CD4 or CD8 repertoire contained that clonotype at higher abundance. TCRdb reprocessing: public reads trimmed at Q25 with fastp, clones called with MiXCR, in-frame beta chains kept. Under each unique CDR3 protein, matching rows form one entry showing the most common genes and DNA. TCRdb's processing, not the authors', yielded these V and J calls. The sample profile shows hundreds of thousands of distinct CDR3 sequences; roughly 8.6% of them were found once. In total, the top ten clones hold 15% to 20% of the sample.

The data originate from a study of T cells after yellow fever vaccination (dated by TCRdb to about 2019). As for the study more broadly: The SMART-Seq v4 Ultra Low Input RNA kit was used to prepare libraries from fractions with low cell numbers. Bulk TCR alpha and beta repertoires were sequenced longitudinally to track T-cell clones before and after primary and booster YFV17D yellow fever vaccination. Blood samples were taken at several timepoints before and after primary and secondary immunization, and bulk PBMC replicates and cell subsets were isolated. Two healthy male donors, one aged 18 to 30 and one aged 30 to 39 years, were included in the cohort.

V has 2 bases trimmed and J has 0 bases trimmed; junction bases matching no gene number 2. Measured from the cysteine to the phenylalanine, the CDR3 is 15 residues long. The DNA shown is the 45-base CDR3, in frame from base 1. The germline V gene gives CDR1 as LGHNA and CDR2 as YNFKEQ. The sample's treatment or condition label, in plain terms: live attenuated yellow fever vaccine strain. At each blood-draw timepoint, two biological replicates of bulk PBMCs were collected. A standard Ficoll-Paque protocol was used to isolate PBMCs from peripheral blood. RNA was extracted with TriZol from bulk PBMCs, CD4 and CD8 fractions, and dextramer-positive and dextramer-negative fractions. Results and caveats for the whole study, not just this receptor: Computational filtering was needed because FACS-sorted repertoires could contain abundant contaminating clonotypes from the bulk population. A small share of clonotypes was detected in both CD4 and CD8 compartments, with the overlap likely arising from convergent recombination. Compared with the primary T-cell response, the secondary T-cell response was weaker but faster, peaking on day 5 rather than day 15. Because only two donors were included in the study, the extent to which the findings can be generalized is limited. Most clones expanded after primary vaccination were re-detected after the booster (almost 97% of CD4 and about 88% of CD8), suggesting broad memory maintenance.

The receptor was isolated from a man between 18 and 35 years old who received the YFV17D yellow fever vaccine. This receptor chain uses TRBV4-2 and TRBJ2-5; a stretch of 8 junction bases matches TRBD2. The input for sequencing was PBMCs, taken around 45 days after the first yellow fever vaccination. The nucleotide sequence reads as follows: TGTGCCAGCAGCCAACTTAGCGGGGACCAAGAGACCCAGTACTTC. Translated, it gives CASSQLSGDQETQYF.